This T cell receptor (beta chain) was observed in a study of PD-L1 blockade in urothelial cancer. The germline V gene has CDR1 SGHRS and CDR2 YFSETQ. CDR3 length equals 15 residues. V gave up 2 bases and J gave up 4 bases, with 15 bases separating them. Regarding time point: peripheral blood 6 weeks after treatment start. Some clones are missing from TCRdb's copy, which holds only in-frame ones; the method was immunoSEQ multiplex PCR. Of over 70,000 clones detected, around four fifths appear once; the ten largest clones hold under 8.5%. Sequencing used PBMCs, obtained around atezolizumab (anti-PD-L1) treatment. The V gene is TRBV5-1, the J gene TRBJ1-2; D might be TRBD1 (6 bases). The sequence was obtained from an older man with urothelial cancer. The CDR3 reads CASSLTVTGTYGYTF. The CDR3 DNA sequence: TGCGCCAGCAGCTTAACCGTTACAGGGACCTATGGCTACACCTTC.